This T cell receptor (beta chain) was recorded in a study of blood T cell repertoires in COVID-19. Across the whole study: Sites in the United States, Italy and Spain provided acute and convalescent COVID-19 samples. T cells, B-cell-depleted T cells, or PBMCs provided the cDNA or gDNA that served as material.

Recovered status in Cohort 3 required two negative PCRs, clearance, or symptom resolution. Germline V gene sequence: CDR1 SGHTS, CDR2 YDEGEE. V was shortened by 7 bases and J by 3 bases, with 14 bases between the two germline ends. The CDR3 runs to 14 residues. In the study's own analysis: Reference gene primer amplification gave nucleated cell count estimates. Profiled with immunoSEQ multiplex PCR; TCRdb holds only in-frame clones, not every one. V, J and clone size are those of that table, while D and trimming were read from the DNA. The sample contains some 200,000 clones, approximately 80% of which appear only once.

The sequenced sample was PBMCs or T cells enriched from blood (not recorded which). The TCR originated in a man aged 40-49 years who had recovered from COVID-19. This chain links TRBV5-8 with TRBJ1-3; D is undetermined. The CDR3 DNA sequence: TGTGCCAGCGGGCCCCGTGGAGGTGGAAACACCATATATTTT. Translating it yields CASGPRGGGNTIYF.